These 13 T cell receptor beta chains originate from one sample sequenced in a study of T-cell reconstitution after alpha-beta-depleted transplantation in children. Unique molecular identifiers tagged the TCRbeta library. Each CDR3 protein is one row after TCRdb ran MiXCR on the PCR reads. The data contain about a million distinct CDR3 sequences, roughly 29% of them singletons. The sample in question was PBMCs, mostly from graft donor cells, obtained 360 days after TCRalphabeta/CD19-depleted stem cell transplant. The receptors were gathered from a boy younger than two who had a stem cell transplant for SCID, so the T cells may come from the graft donor.

The chain joins TRBV20-1 to TRBJ2-1; D possibly corresponds to TRBD2 (5 bases). This CDR3 spans 14 amino acids. V lost 5 bases to trimming and J lost 1 base, with 12 bases between them. The germline V gene encodes CDR1 DFQATT and CDR2 SNEGSKA (reference sequence). The CDR3 here is CSASLAGSYNEQFF. CDR3 DNA sequence: TGCAGTGCTTCTCTTGCGGGTTCCTACAATGAGCAGTTCTTC.

This clonotype was seen a few times. CDR3 region: CASTDNGGPNEQFF. The CDR3, as DNA: TGTGCCAGCACCGACAATGGGGGCCCCAATGAGCAGTTCTTC. This chain links TRBV12-3 or TRBV12-4 with TRBJ2-1, with D tentatively TRBD1 (6 bases). Trimming stripped 7 bases from V and 6 bases from J, with 16 bases between. The CDR3 has 14 residues.

Here the CDR3 DNA reads TGTGCCAGCAGCTTCAGACGGACAGGGGCAACTACAGATACGCAGTATTTT. This codes for CASSFRRTGATTDTQYF. This chain uses TRBV5-6 with TRBJ2-3; the match to TRBD1 covers 9 bases. Germline values: CDR1 SGHDT, CDR2 YYEEEE. Trimming cost V 2 bases and J 3 bases; bases outside gene matches: 10. The CDR3 is 17 amino acids. Variable domain in full (rest from reference TRBV5-6 and TRBJ2-3): DAGVTQSPTHLIKTRGQQVTLRCSPKSGHDTVSWYQQALGQGPQFIFQYYEEEERQRGNFPDRFSGHQFPNYSSELNVNALLLGDSALYLCASSFRRTGATTDTQYFGPGTRLTVL.

In this sample, this clonotype turned up many times. V and J are TRBV27 and TRBJ2-5; TRBD2 agrees at 11 bases. Looked up from germline, CDR1 is MNHEY and CDR2 is SMNVEV (reference sequence). Germline trimming cut 2 bases from V and 2 bases from J; bases unmatched to any gene: 4. The length of the CDR3 is 16 residues. The CDR3 nucleotides are TGTGCCAGCAGTTTAGGGGGACTAGCGGTACAAGAGACCCAGTACTTC. Its protein product is CASSLGGLAVQETQYF.

This clonotype was seen a handful of times. The chain is built from TRBV7-3 and TRBJ2-3; possible D gene TRBD1, 5 bases. Trimming left V 3 bases short and J 7 bases short, with 11 bases between. The CDR3 loop spans 13 amino acids. The germline CDR1 and CDR2 sequences are SGHTA and FQGTGA. CDR3 nucleotides: TGTGCCAGCAGCTTCACCAGGGCAAATACGCAGTATTTT. Protein sequence: CASSFTRANTQYF.

The V and J genes are TRBV20-1 and TRBJ1-5, with 7 positions matching TRBD1. The CDR3 spans 12 residues. The ends lost 6 bases at V and 5 bases at J; junction bases unmatched: 4. Per the germline V gene, CDR1 is DFQATT and CDR2 is SNEGSKA (reference sequence). The CDR3 is CSARGLDQPQHF. Here the CDR3 DNA reads TGCAGTGCCAGGGGGTTGGATCAGCCCCAGCATTTT.

The sample holds many counts of this clonotype. The chain joins TRBV27 to TRBJ2-1; D is possibly TRBD1 (6 bases). From germline, CDR1 is MNHEY and CDR2 SMNVEV (reference sequence). This CDR3 region has 15 residues. V was cut by 2 bases and J by 1 base, with 9 bases left in between. The CDR3 sequence: CASSLTGLSYNEQFF. In DNA form, the CDR3 reads TGTGCCAGCAGTTTAACAGGGTTATCCTACAATGAGCAGTTCTTC.

The chain combines TRBV5-6 with TRBJ2-3; 9 positions agree with TRBD1. CDR1 is SGHDT, CDR2 YYEEEE, per germline. The CDR3 spans 15 residues. V dropped 3 bases and J dropped 5; count of bases not matched to a gene: 7. CDR3 sequence reads: CASSSPDRGLDTQYF. As DNA, the CDR3 is TGTGCCAGCAGCTCGCCGGACAGGGGCCTAGATACGCAGTATTTT.

The chain recombines TRBV20-1 with TRBJ2-7; TRBD2 might be the D (6 bases). V gave up 0 bases and J gave up 5 bases, with 14 bases separating them. The CDR3 contains 14 residues. CDR1 is DFQATT and CDR2 is SNEGSKA in the germline V gene (reference sequence). This CDR3 is CSAREAGFGHEQYF. The CDR3 bases are TGCAGTGCTAGAGAGGCGGGGTTCGGGCACGAGCAGTACTTC.

The CDR3 DNA is TGTGCCAGCAGTCCATGGACAGGACATAAAAACATTCAGTACTTC. Encoded protein: CASSPWTGHKNIQYF. V gene TRBV25-1 combines with J gene TRBJ2-4, with TRBD1 identical over 7 bases. Trimming at V came to 5 bases and at J to 4 bases, leaving 8 bases not matched to a gene. The CDR3 is 15 residues long. Germline CDR1 MGHDK, CDR2 SYGVNS.

The chain combines TRBV15 with TRBJ2-7, with TRBD2 identical over 16 bases. After removal of 6 bases from V and 5 bases from J, the junction contained 4 bases not matched to a gene. The CDR3 has 15 amino acids. The V gene's germline CDR1 is LNHNV and CDR2 YYDKDF (reference sequence). CDR3 region: CATRAGLAGGHEQYF. CDR3 sequence (DNA): TGTGCCACCAGGGCGGGACTAGCGGGGGGGCACGAGCAGTACTTC.

V usage is TRBV12-3 or TRBV12-4 and J usage is TRBJ1-5, with a tentative D call TRBD1 (5 bases). The CDR3 is 14 residues long. Trimming cost V 5 bases and J 3 bases, with 11 bases left between them. The CDR3, as DNA: TGTGCCAGCAGTCGGGGGAGTTTCAATCAGCCCCAGCATTTT. Translated: CASSRGSFNQPQHF.

The chain recombines TRBV12-3 or TRBV12-4 with TRBJ2-1, with D perhaps matching TRBD2 (6 bases). V lost 6 bases and J 6 bases, leaving 21 bases between the germline ends. This CDR3 has 16 amino acids. CDR3 residues: CASSHGRSVAANEQFF. Here the CDR3 DNA reads TGTGCCAGCAGCCATGGCCGCTCGGTAGCGGCCAATGAGCAGTTCTTC.